This is a list of T cell receptor beta chains from one sample in a study of shared clonotypes between healthy human individuals. The table came from immunoSEQ multiplex PCR; TCRdb's copy has only in-frame clones and leaves some out. The table has roughly 2.2 million clones, approximately 93% seen once. The specimen sequenced was naive CD4+ T cells from PBMCs. The receptors shown here come from a man aged 18-30 years in good health. Some clones in this sample may be carry-over from other donors' samples. The CDR3 runs from the conserved cysteine through the conserved F or W. The D gene is left open where the match is weak.

J	D	V	DNA	CDR3
TRBJ2-3	TRBD1	TRBV5-1	TGCGCCAGCAGCCCGTGGACAGGTCTGGGCACAGATACGCAGTATTTT	CASSPWTGLGTDTQYF
TRBJ1-4	TRBD1	TRBV30	TGTGCCTGGACTACGCAGGGGGCGGCTAGAGAAAAACTGTTTTTT	CAWTTQGAAREKLFF
TRBJ2-3	.	TRBV2	TGTGCCAGCTGCCGGGAGTCGAGCACAGATACGCAGTATTTT	CASCRESSTDTQYF
TRBJ1-1	.	TRBV6-6	TGTGCCAGCAGTTACTCGATATTGGACAACACTGAAGCTTTCTTT	CASSYSILDNTEAFF
TRBJ2-7	TRBD1	TRBV7-2	TGTGCCAGCAGCCCTTGGACAGGGTCATTAAGCGAGCAGTACTTC	CASSPWTGSLSEQYF
TRBJ2-5	TRBD2	TRBV29-1	TGCAGCGTAGCTAGCGGGAGGGAGACCCAGTACTTC	CSVASGRETQYF
TRBJ2-5	TRBD1	TRBV18	TGTGCCAGCTCACCGGGACAGGGGACCGAAGAGACCCAGTACTTC	CASSPGQGTEETQYF
TRBJ2-5	TRBD2	TRBV29-1	TGCAGCGCTGTGGGCTCGGGGGGTGGAGAGACCCAGTACTTC	CSAVGSGGGETQYF
TRBJ1-5	.	TRBV5-8	TGTGCCAGCAGCTTGAAGCCCCAGCATTTT	CASSLKPQHF
TRBJ1-5	.	TRBV4-1	TGCGCCAGCAGCCAAGACAGTTCGAATCAGCCCCAGCATTTT	CASSQDSSNQPQHF
TRBJ2-1	.	TRBV2	TGTGCCAGCAGTGTGGGGGACCGGCAGTTCTTC	CASSVGDRQFF
TRBJ2-7	TRBD2	TRBV6-1	TGTGCCAGCGCCCGGGTAGCGGGAGAGTACGAGCAGTACTTC	CASARVAGEYEQYF
TRBJ2-1	.	TRBV19	TGTGCCAGTAGTATAATTAGCATTGGGGAGCAGTTCTTC	CASSIISIGEQFF
TRBJ2-2	TRBD2	TRBV5-1	TGCGCCAGCAGCTTCGGACTAGCGGGAGACGGGGAGCTGTTTTTT	CASSFGLAGDGELFF